The text below deals with one T cell receptor beta chain. The antigen is unknown. The V gene's germline CDR1 is SGHRS and CDR2 YFSETQ. Trimming took off 3 bases at V and 7 bases at J, with 20 bases between the two ends. The CDR3 extends over 16 amino acids. MiXCR, run by TCRdb on the RT-PCR reads, gives a single entry per CDR3 protein. The sample yields about 520,000 distinct CDR3 sequences, under 8.5% seen once. This entry is derived from a study of response to subunit inactivated influenza vaccine. Findings of the study overall: Each seasonal influenza vaccination recruits few new T cells, the authors suggested.

This specimen consisted of PBMCs from blood, obtained 23 months after vaccination. The chain carries TRBV5-1 and TRBJ2-1, with D perhaps matching TRBD1 (7 bases). The TCR comes from a man between 50 and 69 years old who received an inactivated influenza vaccine. As DNA, the CDR3 is TGCGCCAGCAGCTCTACGACAGGGCGGGGAATAAATGAGCAGTTCTTC. It translates to CASSSTTGRGINEQFF.